The TCR beta chain under discussion was sequenced for a study of identical twins. General study results and limits: For out-of-frame beta sequences, excess twin sharing was weaker.

The CDR3 has 14 residues. Looked up from germline, CDR1 is SGHKS and CDR2 is YYEKEE (reference sequence). Trimming cost V 3 bases and J 11 bases, with 20 bases left between them. In regard to this clonotype: Its specificity is unknown.

TCRdb itself ran the 5' RACE reads through MiXCR, one entry per CDR3 protein. Of around 250,000 distinct CDR3 sequences listed, about 13% are singletons. This sample was shared with a second study, whose subject was yellow fever vaccine responses in identical twins.

Sequences were obtained from memory (CD45RO+) T cells sorted from blood. The receptor comes from a woman aged 18-35 years in good health. J is TRBJ1-1 and V is TRBV5-5, with D hard to call. CDR3 sequence reads: CASSYRGEALSAFF. The CDR3 nucleotides are TGTGCCAGCAGCTACCGCGGGGAGGCATTGAGTGCTTTCTTT.